This T cell receptor (beta chain) was captured in a study of neurological immune-mediated disorders. Germline V gene data show CDR1 as DFQATT and CDR2 as SNEGSKA (reference sequence). The CDR3 covers 16 residues. V lost 6 bases to trimming and J lost 0 bases, with 18 bases between them. Study results and limitations: On phylogenetic grouping, the repertoires of 18 of 34 multiple sclerosis patients fell within one related-CDR3 cluster, constituting a possible signature.

Ten or more counts support this clonotype. What it binds is not known. One entry per CDR3 protein results from TCRdb running MiXCR on the 5' RACE reads. The table includes around 46,000 distinct CDR3 sequences, roughly 4.4% detected once. This chain joins TRBV20-1 and TRBJ2-1, with unresolved D. The sample taken for sequencing was PBMCs. This TCR was recovered from a woman aged 60-75 years with multiple sclerosis. DNA of the CDR3: TGCAGTGCCATCAAACGGCCCGCGAGCTCCTACAATGAGCAGTTCTTC. It yields the protein CSAIKRPASSYNEQFF.